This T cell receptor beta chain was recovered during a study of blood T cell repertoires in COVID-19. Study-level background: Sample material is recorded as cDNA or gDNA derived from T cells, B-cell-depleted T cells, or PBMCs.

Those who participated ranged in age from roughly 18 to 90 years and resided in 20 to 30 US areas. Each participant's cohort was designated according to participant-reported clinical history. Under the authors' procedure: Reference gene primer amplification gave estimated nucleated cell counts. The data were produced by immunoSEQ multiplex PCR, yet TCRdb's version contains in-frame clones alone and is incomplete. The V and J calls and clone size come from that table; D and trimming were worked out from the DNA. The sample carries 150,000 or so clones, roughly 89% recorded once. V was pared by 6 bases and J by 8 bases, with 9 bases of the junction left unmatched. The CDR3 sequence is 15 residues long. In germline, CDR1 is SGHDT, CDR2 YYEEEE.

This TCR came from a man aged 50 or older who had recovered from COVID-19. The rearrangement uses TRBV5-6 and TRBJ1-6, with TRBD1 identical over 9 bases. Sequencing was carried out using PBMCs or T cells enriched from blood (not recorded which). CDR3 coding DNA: TGTGCCAGCAACCCTACAGGGGGCGCGGATTCACCCCTCCACTTT. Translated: CASNPTGGADSPLHF.